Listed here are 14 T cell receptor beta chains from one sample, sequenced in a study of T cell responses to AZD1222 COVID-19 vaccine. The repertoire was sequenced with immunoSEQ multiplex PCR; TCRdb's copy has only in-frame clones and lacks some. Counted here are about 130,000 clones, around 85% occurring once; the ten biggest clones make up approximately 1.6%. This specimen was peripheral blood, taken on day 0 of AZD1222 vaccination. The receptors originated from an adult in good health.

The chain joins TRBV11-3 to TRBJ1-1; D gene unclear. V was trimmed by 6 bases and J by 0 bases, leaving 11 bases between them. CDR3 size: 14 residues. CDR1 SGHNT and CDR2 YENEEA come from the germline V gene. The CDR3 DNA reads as TGTGCCAGCAGGATACGGGATATGAACACTGAAGCTTTCTTT. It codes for CASRIRDMNTEAFF.

The CDR3 sequence is CASRGSGQGDTEAFF. The CDR3, as DNA: TGTGCCAGCAGGGGGAGTGGACAGGGGGACACTGAAGCTTTCTTT. The chain is built from TRBV27 and TRBJ1-1; 10 bases are a match to TRBD1. CDR3 size: 15 residues. The germline CDR1 and CDR2 sequences are MNHEY and SMNVEV (reference sequence). After removal of 6 bases from V and 3 bases from J, the junction contained 7 bases not matched to a gene.

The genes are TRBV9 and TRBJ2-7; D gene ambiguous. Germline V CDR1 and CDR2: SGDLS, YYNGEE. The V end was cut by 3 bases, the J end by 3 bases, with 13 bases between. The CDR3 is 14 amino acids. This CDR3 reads CASSETAFNYEQYF. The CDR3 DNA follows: TGTGCCAGCAGCGAGACGGCGTTCAACTACGAGCAGTACTTC.

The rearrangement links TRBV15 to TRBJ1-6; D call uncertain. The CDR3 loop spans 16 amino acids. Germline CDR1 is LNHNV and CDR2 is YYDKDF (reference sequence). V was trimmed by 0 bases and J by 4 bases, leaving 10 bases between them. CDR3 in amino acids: CATSRDRAVYNSPLHF. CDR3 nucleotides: TGTGCCACCAGCAGAGATCGGGCAGTATATAATTCACCCCTCCACTTT.

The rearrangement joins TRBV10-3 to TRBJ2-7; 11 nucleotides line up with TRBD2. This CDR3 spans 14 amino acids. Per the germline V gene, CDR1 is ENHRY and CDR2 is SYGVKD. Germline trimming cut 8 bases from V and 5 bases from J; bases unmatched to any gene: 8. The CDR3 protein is CAIGLAGGPDEQYF. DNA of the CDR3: TGTGCCATCGGATTAGCGGGAGGGCCGGACGAGCAGTACTTC.

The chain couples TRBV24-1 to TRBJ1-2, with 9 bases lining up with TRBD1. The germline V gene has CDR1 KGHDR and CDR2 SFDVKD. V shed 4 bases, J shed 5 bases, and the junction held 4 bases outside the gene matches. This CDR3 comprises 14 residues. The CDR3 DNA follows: TGTGCCACCAGTGAAGGGACAGGGATTTATGGCTACACCTTC. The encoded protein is CATSEGTGIYGYTF.

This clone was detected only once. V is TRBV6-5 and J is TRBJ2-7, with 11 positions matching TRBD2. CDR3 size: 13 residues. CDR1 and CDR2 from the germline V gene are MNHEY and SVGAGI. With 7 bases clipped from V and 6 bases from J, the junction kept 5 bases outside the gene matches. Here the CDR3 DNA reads TGTGCCAGCATTAGCGGGGGGGCTGGCGAGCAGTACTTC. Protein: CASISGGAGEQYF.

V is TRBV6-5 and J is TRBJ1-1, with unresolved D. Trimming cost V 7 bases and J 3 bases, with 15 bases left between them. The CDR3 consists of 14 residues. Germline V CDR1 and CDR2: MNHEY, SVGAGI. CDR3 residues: CASISHIRDTEAFF. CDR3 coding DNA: TGTGCCAGCATTTCGCATATTCGGGACACTGAAGCTTTCTTT.

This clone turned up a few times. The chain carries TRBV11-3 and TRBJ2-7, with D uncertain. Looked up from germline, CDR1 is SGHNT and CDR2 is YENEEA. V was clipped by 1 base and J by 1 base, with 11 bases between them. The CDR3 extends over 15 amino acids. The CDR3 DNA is TGTGCCAGCAGCTTAGGCAAGATGCCATCCTACGAGCAGTACTTC. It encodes CASSLGKMPSYEQYF.

CDR3 loop: CASSYSTYNGEQYF. DNA for the CDR3: TGTGCCAGCAGTTACTCGACGTATAATGGGGAGCAGTACTTC. The chain couples TRBV6-5 to TRBJ2-7; D is unresolved. Germline V gene lookup returns CDR1 MNHEY and CDR2 SVGAGI. Trimming left V 0 bases short and J 7 bases short, with 13 bases between. This CDR3 is 14 amino acids long.

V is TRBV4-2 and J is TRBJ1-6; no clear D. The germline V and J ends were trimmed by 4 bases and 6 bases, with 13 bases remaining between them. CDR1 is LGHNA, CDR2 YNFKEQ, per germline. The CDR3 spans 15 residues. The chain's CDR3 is CASSRIGRTNSPLHF. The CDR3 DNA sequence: TGTGCCAGCAGCCGTATAGGACGCACTAATTCACCCCTCCACTTT.

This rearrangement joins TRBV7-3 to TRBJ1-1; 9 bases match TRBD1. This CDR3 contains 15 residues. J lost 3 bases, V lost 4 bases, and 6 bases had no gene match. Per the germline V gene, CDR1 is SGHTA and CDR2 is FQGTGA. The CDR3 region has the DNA TGTGCCAGCAGCTCCCCGGACAGGGGATACACTGAAGCTTTCTTT. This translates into CASSSPDRGYTEAFF.

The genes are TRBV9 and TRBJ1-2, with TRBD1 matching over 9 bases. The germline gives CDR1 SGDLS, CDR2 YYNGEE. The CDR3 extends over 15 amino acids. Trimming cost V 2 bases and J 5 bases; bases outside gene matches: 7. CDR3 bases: TGTGCCAGCAGCGTCGGGACAGGGAGTGGTTATGGCTACACCTTC. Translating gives CASSVGTGSGYGYTF. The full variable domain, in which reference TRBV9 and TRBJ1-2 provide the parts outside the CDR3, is DSGVTQTPKHLITATGQRVTLRCSPRSGDLSVYWYQQSLDQGLQFLIQYYNGEERAKGNILERFSAQQFPDLHSELNLSSLELGDSALYFCASSVGTGSGYGYTFGSGTRLTVV.

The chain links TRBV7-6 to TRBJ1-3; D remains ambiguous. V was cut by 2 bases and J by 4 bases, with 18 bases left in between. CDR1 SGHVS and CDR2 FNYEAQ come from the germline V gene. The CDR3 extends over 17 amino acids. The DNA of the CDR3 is TGTGCCAGCAGCTTAAGTCCTGTTGCGCTGGCAGGAAACACCATATATTTT. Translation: CASSLSPVALAGNTIYF.